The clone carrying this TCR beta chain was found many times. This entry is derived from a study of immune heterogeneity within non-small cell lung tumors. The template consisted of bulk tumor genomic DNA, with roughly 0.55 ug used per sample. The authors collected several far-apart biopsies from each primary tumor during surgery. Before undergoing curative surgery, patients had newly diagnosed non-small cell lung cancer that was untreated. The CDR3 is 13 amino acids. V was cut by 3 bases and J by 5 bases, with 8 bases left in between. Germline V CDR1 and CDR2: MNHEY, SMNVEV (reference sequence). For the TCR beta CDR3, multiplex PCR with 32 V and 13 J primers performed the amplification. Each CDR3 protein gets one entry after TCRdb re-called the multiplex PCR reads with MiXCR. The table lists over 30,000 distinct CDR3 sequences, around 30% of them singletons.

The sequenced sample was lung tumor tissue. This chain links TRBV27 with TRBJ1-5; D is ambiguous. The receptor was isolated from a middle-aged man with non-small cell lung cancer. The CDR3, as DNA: TGTGCCAGCAGTTTGGAGCGAGATCAGCCCCAGCATTTT. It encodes CASSLERDQPQHF.